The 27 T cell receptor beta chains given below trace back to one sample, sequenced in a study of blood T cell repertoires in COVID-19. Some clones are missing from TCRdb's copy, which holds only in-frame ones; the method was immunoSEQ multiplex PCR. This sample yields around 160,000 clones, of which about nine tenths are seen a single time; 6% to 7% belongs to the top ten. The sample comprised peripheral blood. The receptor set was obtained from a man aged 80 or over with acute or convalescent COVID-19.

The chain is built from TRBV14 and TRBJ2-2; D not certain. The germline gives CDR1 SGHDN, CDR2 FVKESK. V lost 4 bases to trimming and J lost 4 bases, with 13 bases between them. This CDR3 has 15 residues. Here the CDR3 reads CASSRSLTGTGELFF. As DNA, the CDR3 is TGTGCCAGCAGCCGTAGCCTGACCGGCACCGGGGAGCTGTTTTTT.

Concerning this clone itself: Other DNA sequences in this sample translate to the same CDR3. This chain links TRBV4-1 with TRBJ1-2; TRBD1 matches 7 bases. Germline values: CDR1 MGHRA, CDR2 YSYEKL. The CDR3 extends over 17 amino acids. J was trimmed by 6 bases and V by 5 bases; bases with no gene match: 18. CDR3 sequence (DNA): TGCGCCAGCAGCTCACCCTCCCGGGCAGGGGGGAAGGATGGCTACACCTTC. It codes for CASSSPSRAGGKDGYTF.

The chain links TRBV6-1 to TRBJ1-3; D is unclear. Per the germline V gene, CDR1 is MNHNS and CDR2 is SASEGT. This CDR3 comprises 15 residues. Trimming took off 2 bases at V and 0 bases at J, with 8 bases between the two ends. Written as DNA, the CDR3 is TGTGCCAGCAGTGAAACGGTTTACTCTGGAAACACCATATATTTT. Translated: CASSETVYSGNTIYF.

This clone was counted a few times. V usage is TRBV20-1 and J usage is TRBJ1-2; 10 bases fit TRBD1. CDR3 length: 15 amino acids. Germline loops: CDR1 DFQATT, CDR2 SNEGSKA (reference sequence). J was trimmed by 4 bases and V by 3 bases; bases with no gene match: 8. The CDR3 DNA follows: TGCAGTGCTAGTGAGGAGGGACAGGGGATCTATGGCTACACCTTC. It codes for CSASEEGQGIYGYTF.

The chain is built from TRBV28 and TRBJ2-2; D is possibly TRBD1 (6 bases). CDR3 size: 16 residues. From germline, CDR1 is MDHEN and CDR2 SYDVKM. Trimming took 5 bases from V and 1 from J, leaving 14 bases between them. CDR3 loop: CASSHSGQMNTGELFF. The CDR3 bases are TGTGCCAGCAGTCACTCAGGACAGATGAACACCGGGGAGCTGTTTTTT.

CDR3 region: CASSSPRLAGKRAYNEQFF. The DNA for the CDR3 is TGCGCCAGCAGCTCCCCAAGACTAGCGGGGAAGAGGGCTTACAATGAGCAGTTCTTC. This chain connects TRBV5-1 to TRBJ2-1; 11 nucleotides align to TRBD2. V lost 3 bases to trimming and J lost 4 bases; unmatched junction nucleotides: 15. The germline CDR1 and CDR2 sequences are SGHRS and YFSETQ. This CDR3 is built from 19 residues.

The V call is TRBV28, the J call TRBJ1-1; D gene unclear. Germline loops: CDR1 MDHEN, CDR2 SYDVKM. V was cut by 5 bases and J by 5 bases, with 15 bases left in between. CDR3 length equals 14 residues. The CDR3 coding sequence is TGTGCCAGCAGTCCCGCGGGGTCTGCAACTGAAGCTTTCTTT. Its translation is CASSPAGSATEAFF. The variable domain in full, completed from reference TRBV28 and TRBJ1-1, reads DVKVTQSSRYLVKRTGEKVFLECVQDMDHENMFWYRQDPGLGLRLIYFSYDVKMKEKGDIPEGYSVSREKKERFSLILESASTNQTSMYLCASSPAGSATEAFFGQGTRLTVV.

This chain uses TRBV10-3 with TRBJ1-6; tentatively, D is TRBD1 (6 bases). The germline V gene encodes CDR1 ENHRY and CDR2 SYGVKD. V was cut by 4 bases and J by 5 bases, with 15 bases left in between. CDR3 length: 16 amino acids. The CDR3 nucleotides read TGTGCCATCAGTGGAGCGGGACACCCGAATAATTCACCCCTCCACTTT. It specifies CAISGAGHPNNSPLHF.

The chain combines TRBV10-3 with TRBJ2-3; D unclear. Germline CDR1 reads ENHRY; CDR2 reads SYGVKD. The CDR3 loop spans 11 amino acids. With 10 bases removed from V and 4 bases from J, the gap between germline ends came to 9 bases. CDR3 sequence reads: CATLLSDTQYF. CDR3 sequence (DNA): TGTGCCACCCTACTTTCAGATACGCAGTATTTT.

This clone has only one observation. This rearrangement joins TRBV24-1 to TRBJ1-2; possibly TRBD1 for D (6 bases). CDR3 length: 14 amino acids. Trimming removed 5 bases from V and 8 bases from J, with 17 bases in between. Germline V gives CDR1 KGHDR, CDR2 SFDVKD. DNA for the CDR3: TGTGCCACCAGTGGTGGGGGCGTTAATTGGGGCTACACCTTC. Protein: CATSGGGVNWGYTF.

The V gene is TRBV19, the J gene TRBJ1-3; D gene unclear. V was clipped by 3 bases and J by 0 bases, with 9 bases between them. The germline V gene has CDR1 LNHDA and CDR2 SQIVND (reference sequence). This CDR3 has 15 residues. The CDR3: CASSIGDSSGNTIYF. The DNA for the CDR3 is TGTGCCAGTAGTATCGGGGATAGCTCTGGAAACACCATATATTTT.

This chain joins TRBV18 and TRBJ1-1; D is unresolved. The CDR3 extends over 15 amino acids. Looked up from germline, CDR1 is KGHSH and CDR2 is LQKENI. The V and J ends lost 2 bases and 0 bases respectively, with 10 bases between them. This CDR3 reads CASSPSLGVNTEAFF. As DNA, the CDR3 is TGTGCCAGCTCACCAAGCCTCGGAGTGAACACTGAAGCTTTCTTT.

The CDR3 DNA sequence: TGTGCCAGCAGCCCCCCAGGGACAGGGGGCCATGAGCAGTTCTTC. Its translation is CASSPPGTGGHEQFF. The gene calls are TRBV28 and TRBJ2-1; 12 nucleotides agree with TRBD1. The germline V gene encodes CDR1 MDHEN and CDR2 SYDVKM. The CDR3 runs to 15 residues. J lost 8 bases, V lost 6 bases, and 8 bases had no gene match. Supplemented by reference TRBV28 and TRBJ2-1, the full variable domain reads DVKVTQSSRYLVKRTGEKVFLECVQDMDHENMFWYRQDPGLGLRLIYFSYDVKMKEKGDIPEGYSVSREKKERFSLILESASTNQTSMYLCASSPPGTGGHEQFFGPGTRLTVL.

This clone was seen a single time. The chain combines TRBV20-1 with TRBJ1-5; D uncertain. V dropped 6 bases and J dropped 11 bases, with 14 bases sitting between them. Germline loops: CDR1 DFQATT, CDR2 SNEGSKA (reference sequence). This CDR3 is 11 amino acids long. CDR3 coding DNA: TGCAGTGCCATCAATCTCCAGGCCCAGCATTTT. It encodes CSAINLQAQHF.

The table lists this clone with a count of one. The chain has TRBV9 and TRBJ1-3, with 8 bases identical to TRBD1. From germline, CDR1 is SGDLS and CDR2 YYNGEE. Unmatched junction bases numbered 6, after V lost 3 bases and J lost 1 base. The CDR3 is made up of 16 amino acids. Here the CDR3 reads CASSARQGTSGNTIYF. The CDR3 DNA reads TGTGCCAGCAGCGCTCGACAGGGGACATCTGGAAACACCATATATTTT.

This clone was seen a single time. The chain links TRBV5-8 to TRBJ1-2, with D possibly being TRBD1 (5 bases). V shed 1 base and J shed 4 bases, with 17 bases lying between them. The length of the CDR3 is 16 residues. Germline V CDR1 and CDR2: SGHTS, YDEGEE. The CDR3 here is CASSLHSGISPYGYTF. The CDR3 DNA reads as TGTGCCAGCAGCTTGCACTCAGGGATATCTCCCTATGGCTACACCTTC.

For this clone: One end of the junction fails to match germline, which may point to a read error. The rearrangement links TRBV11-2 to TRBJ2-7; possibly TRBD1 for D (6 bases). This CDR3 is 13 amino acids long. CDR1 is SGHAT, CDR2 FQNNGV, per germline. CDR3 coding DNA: TGTGCCAGCAGCATAGACAGGACCTACGAGCAGTACTTC. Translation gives CASSIDRTYEQYF.

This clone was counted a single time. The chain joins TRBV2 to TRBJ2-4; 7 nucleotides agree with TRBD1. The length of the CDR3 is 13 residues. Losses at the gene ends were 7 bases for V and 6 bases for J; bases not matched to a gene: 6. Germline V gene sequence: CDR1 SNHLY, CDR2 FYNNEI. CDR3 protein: CASNRGEGNIQYF. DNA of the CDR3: TGTGCCAGCAACAGGGGTGAGGGAAACATTCAGTACTTC.

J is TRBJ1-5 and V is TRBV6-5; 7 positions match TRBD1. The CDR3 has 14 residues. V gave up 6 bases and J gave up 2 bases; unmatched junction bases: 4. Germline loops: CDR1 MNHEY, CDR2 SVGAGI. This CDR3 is CASREGAGNQPQHF. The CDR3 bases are TGTGCCAGCAGGGAGGGGGCGGGCAATCAGCCCCAGCATTTT.

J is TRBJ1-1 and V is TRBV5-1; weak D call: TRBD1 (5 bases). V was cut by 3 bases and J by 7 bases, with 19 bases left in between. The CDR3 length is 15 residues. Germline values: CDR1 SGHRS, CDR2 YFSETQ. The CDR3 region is CASSSTVPRTSEAFF. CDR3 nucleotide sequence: TGCGCCAGCAGCTCGACAGTACCCCGCACAAGTGAAGCTTTCTTT.

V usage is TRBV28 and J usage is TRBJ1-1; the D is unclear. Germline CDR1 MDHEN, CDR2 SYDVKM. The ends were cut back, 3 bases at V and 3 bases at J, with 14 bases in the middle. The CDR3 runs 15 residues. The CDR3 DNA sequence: TGTGCCAGCAGTTTGTCCCCCCGCTCGGACACTGAAGCTTTCTTT. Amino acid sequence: CASSLSPRSDTEAFF.

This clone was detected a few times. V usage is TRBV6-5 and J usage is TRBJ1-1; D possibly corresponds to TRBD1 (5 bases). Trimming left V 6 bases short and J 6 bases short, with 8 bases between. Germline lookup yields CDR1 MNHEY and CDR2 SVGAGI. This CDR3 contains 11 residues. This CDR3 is CASSRDSEAFF. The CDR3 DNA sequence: TGTGCCAGCAGCCGGGACTCTGAAGCTTTCTTT.

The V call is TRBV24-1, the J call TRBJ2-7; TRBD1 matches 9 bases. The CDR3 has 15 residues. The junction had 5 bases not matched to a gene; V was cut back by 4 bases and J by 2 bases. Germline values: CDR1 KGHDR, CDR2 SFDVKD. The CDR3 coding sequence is TGTGCCACCAGTGAACGGACAGGGGTCCCCTACGAGCAGTACTTC. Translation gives CATSERTGVPYEQYF.

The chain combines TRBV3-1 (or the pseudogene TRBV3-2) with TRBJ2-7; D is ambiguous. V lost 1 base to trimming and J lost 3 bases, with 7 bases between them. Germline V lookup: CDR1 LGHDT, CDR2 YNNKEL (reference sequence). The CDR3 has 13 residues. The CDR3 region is CASSQVRYYEQYF. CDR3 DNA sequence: TGTGCCAGCAGCCAAGTTCGTTACTACGAGCAGTACTTC.

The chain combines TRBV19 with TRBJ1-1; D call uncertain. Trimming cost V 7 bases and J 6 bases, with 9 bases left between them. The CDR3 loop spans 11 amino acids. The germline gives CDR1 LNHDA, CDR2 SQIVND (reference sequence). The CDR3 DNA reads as TGTGCCAGTATTCACTATGCTGAAGCTTTCTTT. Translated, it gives CASIHYAEAFF.

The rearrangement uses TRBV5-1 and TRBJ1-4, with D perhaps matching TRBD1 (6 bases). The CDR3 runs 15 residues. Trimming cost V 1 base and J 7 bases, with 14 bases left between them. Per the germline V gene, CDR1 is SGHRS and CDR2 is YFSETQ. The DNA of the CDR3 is TGCGCCAGCAGCTTGTTGGGACACGATGGTGAAAAACTGTTTTTT. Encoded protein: CASSLLGHDGEKLFF.

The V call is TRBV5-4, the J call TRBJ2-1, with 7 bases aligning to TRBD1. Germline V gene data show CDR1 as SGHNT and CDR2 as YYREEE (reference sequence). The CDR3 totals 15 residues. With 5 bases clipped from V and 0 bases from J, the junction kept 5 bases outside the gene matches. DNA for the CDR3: TGTGCCAGCAGGTTACAGGGGAGCTCCTACAATGAGCAGTTCTTC. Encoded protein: CASRLQGSSYNEQFF.